This record concerns one T cell receptor (beta chain) sequence. Its antigen is still unknown. This record belongs to a study of cytomegalovirus exposure and HLA in healthy donors. Study-wide findings and caveats: It has been reported that TCR beta sequences accurately predicted the HLA-A and HLA-B alleles of most subjects. The authors judged a highly shared variant cluster likely a sequencing artifact. It was in a later analysis that TCR association rates were seen to vary by HLA locus, highest for DRB1 and lowest for HLA-C.

Germline CDR1 is SGHTA and CDR2 is FQGNSA. The CDR3 is 18 amino acids. J lost 2 bases, V lost 1 base, and 9 bases had no gene match. PCR was performed using 60 Vbeta and 13 Jbeta primers. Original processing notes: Later work found tens of millions of unique TCR beta chains, with 10 million to 14 million shared. Some clones are missing from TCRdb's copy, which holds only in-frame ones; the method was immunoSEQ multiplex PCR. V, J and clone size are those of that table, while D and trimming were read from the DNA. The listing contains 150,000 to 200,000 clones. The V and J genes are TRBV7-2 and TRBJ2-1, with TRBD2 matching over 9 bases. The sequenced material came from PBMCs. The sequence came from a young man in good health and CMV-seronegative. CDR3 residues: CASSLDPPASGAYNEQFF. In DNA, the CDR3 is TGTGCCAGCAGCTTAGATCCACCGGCTAGCGGGGCCTACAATGAGCAGTTCTTC.